This is a list of T cell receptor beta chains from one sample in a study of CD8+ T cells in alopecia areata. Libraries were prepared by immunoSEQ multiplex PCR; TCRdb keeps only in-frame clonotypes and omits some of them. The table includes roughly 64,000 clones, 40% to 50% detected once. The material sequenced was NKG2D-low CD8+ T cells sorted from blood. The receptors were gathered from a human donor with alopecia areata. Each CDR3 is given with its conserved first and last residue. D genes are given only for firm matches. Clone size is given for some rows only: seen once, a few or many times, or a class if the clone is expanded.

>TRBD1|NA|14|TRBJ1-2|TRBV29-1
CSVVRQGPTYGYTF
>NA|NA|13|TRBJ1-6|TRBV29-1
CSVGGAYNSPLHF
>TRBD2|NA|15|TRBJ2-5|TRBV7-8
CASRPLAGEGETQYF
>NA|few|17|TRBJ2-3|TRBV4-3
CASSLGDRTISTDTQYF
>NA|few|13|TRBJ2-5|TRBV29-1
CSVEDRWGRGQYF
>TRBD1|NA|14|TRBJ1-2|TRBV5-1
CASSSGQGLNGYTF
>TRBD2|NA|20|TRBJ2-1|TRBV7-6
CASSGYKGLAGELSYNEQFF
>NA|NA|16|TRBJ2-3|TRBV9
CASSAEPGPITDTQYF
>NA|NA|15|TRBJ2-7|TRBV2
CASSAGMVLIYEQYF
>NA|NA|14|TRBJ2-6|TRBV19
CASSRGYGANVLTF
>TRBD1|NA|14|TRBJ2-4|TRBV4-1
CASSADRGPDIQYF
>NA|NA|13|NA|TRBV29-1
CSVVADPTYEQYF
>TRBD2|NA|16|TRBJ2-1|TRBV7-2
CASSLLLATPYNEQFF
>NA|NA|13|TRBJ2-7|TRBV7-8
CASSLRVLYEQYF
>NA|NA|13|TRBJ1-5|TRBV6-5
CASSFFGGQPQHF
>NA|few|14|TRBJ2-4|TRBV28
CASSPDIPSDIQYF
>NA|NA|16|TRBJ2-2|TRBV7-2
CASSQGGPINTGELFF
>TRBD1|few|12|TRBJ1-4|TRBV29-1
CSGSQGNEKLFF
>TRBD1|NA|13|TRBJ1-2|TRBV7-9
CASSIGQGGGYTF
>NA|once|16|TRBJ2-1|TRBV2
CASSLFRTSSYNEQFF